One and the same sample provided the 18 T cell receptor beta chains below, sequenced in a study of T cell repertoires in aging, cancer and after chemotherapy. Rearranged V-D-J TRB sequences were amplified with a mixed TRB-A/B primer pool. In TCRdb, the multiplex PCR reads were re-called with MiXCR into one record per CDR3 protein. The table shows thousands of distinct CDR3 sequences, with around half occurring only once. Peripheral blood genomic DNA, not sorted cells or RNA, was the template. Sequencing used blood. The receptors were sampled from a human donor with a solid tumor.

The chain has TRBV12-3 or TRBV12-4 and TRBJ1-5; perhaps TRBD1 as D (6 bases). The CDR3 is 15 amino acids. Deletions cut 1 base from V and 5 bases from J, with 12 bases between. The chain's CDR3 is CASSLGYRDDQPQHF. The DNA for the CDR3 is TGTGCCAGCAGTTTAGGGTACAGGGACGATCAGCCCCAGCATTTT.

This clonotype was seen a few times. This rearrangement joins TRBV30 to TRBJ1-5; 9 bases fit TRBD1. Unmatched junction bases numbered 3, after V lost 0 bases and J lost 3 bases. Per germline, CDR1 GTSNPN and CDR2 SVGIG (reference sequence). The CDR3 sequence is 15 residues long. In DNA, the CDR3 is TGTGCCTGGAGTGTAAGGGACAGGGTCAATCAGCCCCAGCATTTT. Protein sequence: CAWSVRDRVNQPQHF.

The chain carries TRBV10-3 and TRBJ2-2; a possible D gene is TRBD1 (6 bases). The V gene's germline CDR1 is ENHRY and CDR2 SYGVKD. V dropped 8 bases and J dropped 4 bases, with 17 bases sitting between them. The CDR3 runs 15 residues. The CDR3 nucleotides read TGTGCCATCCTACGGCAGGGGTCGAGCACCGGGGAGCTGTTTTTT. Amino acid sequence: CAILRQGSSTGELFF.

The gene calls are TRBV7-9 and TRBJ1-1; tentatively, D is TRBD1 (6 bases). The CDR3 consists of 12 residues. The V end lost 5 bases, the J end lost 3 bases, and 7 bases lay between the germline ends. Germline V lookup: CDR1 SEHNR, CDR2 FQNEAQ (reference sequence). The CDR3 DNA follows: TGTGCCAGCAGCAGGGGGTACACTGAAGCTTTCTTT. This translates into CASSRGYTEAFF.

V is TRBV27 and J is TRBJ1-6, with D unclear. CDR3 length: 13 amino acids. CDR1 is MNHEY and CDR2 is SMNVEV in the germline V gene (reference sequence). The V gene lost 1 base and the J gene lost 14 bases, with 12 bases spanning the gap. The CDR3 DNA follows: TGTGCCAGCAGTTTATGGGCTGCTGGCGCCCTCCACTTT. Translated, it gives CASSLWAAGALHF.

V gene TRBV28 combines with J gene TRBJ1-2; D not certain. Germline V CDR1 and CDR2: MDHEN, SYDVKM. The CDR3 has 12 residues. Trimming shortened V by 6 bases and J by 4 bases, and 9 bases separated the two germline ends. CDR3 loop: CASRKTSYGYTF. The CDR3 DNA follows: TGTGCCAGCAGAAAGACCAGCTATGGCTACACCTTC.

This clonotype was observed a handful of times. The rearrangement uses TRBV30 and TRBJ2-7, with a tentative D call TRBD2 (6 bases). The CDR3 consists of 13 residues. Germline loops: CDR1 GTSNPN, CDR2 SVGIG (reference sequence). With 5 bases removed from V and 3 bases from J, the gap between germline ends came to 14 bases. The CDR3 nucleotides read TGTGCCTGGGAACTGGGGGGTAGCTACGAGCAGTACTTC. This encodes CAWELGGSYEQYF.

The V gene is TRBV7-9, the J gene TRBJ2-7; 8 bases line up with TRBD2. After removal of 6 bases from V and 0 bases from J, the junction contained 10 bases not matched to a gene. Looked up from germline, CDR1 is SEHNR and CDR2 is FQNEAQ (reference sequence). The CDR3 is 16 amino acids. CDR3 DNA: TGTGCCAGCAGTTTTCTAGCGGGTGGAAGCTCCTACGAGCAGTACTTC. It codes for CASSFLAGGSSYEQYF.

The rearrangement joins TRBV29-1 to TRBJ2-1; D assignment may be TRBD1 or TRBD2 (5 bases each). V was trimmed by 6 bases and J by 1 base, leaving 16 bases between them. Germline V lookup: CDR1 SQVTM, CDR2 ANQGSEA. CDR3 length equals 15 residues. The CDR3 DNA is TGCAGCGTGGCCCTCCGGGACCAATCCTACAATGAGCAGTTCTTC. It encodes CSVALRDQSYNEQFF.

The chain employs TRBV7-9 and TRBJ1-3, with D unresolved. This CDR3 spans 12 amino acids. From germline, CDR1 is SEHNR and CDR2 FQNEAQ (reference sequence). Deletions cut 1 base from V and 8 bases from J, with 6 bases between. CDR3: CASSLETYTIYF. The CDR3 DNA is TGTGCCAGCAGCTTAGAAACTTACACCATATATTTT.

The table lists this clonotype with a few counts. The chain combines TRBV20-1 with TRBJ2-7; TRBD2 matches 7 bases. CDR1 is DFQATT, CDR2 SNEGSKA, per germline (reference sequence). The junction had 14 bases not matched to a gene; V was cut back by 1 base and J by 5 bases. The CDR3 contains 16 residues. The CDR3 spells CSARGGSTRGSNEQYF. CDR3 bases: TGCAGTGCTAGAGGGGGGAGTACACGCGGGAGCAACGAGCAGTACTTC.

The CDR3 coding sequence is TGTGCCAGCAGCCCCGACAGCTATGGCTACACCTTC. It is translated as CASSPDSYGYTF. J is TRBJ1-2 and V is TRBV7-2; TRBD1 might be the D (5 bases). The germline gives CDR1 SGHTA, CDR2 FQGNSA. V lost 5 bases and J lost 4, with 8 bases in between. The CDR3 totals 12 residues.

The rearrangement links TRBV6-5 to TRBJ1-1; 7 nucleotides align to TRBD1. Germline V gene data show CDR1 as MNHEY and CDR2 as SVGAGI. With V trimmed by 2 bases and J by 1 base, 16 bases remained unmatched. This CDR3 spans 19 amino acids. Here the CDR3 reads CASSYERTGVSFANTEAFF. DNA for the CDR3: TGTGCCAGCAGTTACGAACGAACAGGGGTTTCTTTCGCGAACACTGAAGCTTTCTTT.

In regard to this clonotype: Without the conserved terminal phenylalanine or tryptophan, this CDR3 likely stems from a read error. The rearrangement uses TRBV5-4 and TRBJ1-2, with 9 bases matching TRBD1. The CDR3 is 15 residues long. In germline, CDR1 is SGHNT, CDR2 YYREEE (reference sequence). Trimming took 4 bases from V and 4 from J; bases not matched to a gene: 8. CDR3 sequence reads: CASSADGTGIYGYTL. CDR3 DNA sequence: TGTGCCAGCAGCGCTGACGGGACAGGGATCTATGGCTACACCTTG.

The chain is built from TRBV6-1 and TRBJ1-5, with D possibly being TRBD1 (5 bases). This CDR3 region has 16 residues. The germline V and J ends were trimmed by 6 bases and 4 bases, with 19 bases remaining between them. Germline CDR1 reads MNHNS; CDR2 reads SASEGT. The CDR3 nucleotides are TGTGCCAGCAGGCCCTCCGGGACGGCTACGAATCAGCCCCAGCATTTT. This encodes CASRPSGTATNQPQHF.

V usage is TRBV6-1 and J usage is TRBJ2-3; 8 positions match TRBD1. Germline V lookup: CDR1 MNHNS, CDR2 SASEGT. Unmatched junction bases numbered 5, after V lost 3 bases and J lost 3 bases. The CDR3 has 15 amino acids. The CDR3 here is CASSELRGQTDTQYF. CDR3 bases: TGTGCCAGCAGTGAGCTCAGGGGGCAGACAGATACGCAGTATTTT.

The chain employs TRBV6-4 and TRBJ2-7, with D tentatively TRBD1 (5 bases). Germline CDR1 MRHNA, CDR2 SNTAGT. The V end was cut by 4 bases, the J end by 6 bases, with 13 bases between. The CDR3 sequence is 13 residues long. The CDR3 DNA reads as TGTGCCAGCAGTGCTATCGCAGGGCTCGAGCAGTACTTC. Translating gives CASSAIAGLEQYF.

The CDR3 sequence: CATSDYNEQFF. For the CDR3, the DNA is TGTGCCACCAGTGACTACAATGAGCAGTTCTTC. This chain links TRBV24-1 with TRBJ2-1; D gene ambiguous. The V and J ends lost 4 bases and 3 bases respectively, with 0 bases between them. This CDR3 is 11 amino acids long. From germline, CDR1 is KGHDR and CDR2 SFDVKD.